This TCR beta chain comes out of a study of metastatic and nonmetastatic thyroid tumors. This clone was found many times. MiXCR reprocessed the PCR reads for TCRdb. In the table there are around 30,000 clones, approximately 20% of which are singletons. The CDR3 extends over 15 amino acids. Per the germline V gene, CDR1 is LNHDA and CDR2 is SQIVND (reference sequence). With 5 bases removed from V and 6 bases from J, the gap between germline ends came to 16 bases. Thyroid surgery was preceded by no treatment in any patient. The genes are TRBV19 and TRBJ1-4, with D tentatively TRBD1 (5 bases). Sequenced: blood. The TCR originated in a female donor with papillary thyroid cancer or a benign thyroid nodule (not recorded which). Some clones in this sample may be carry-over from other donors' samples. This CDR3 reads CASSGQRDGDEKLFF. In nucleotides, the CDR3 is TGTGCCAGTAGTGGACAACGGGACGGCGATGAAAAACTGTTTTTT.